This T cell receptor (beta chain) comes out of a study of naive CD8 T cells in extremely preterm neonates. Notes on this clone: The antigen remains undetermined.

The germline CDR1 and CDR2 sequences are SNHLY and FYNNEI. The length of the CDR3 is 14 residues. V shed 3 bases, J shed 2 bases, and the junction held 2 bases outside the gene matches. The repertoire was sequenced with immunoSEQ multiplex PCR; TCRdb's copy has only in-frame clones and lacks some. The repertoire has 21,000 or so clones, around 89% of them found once; the top ten carry approximately 0.95%. Findings of the study overall: The authors flagged variable productive template counts in preterm samples. iChao1 richness was lowest in preterm neonates, significantly versus all ages. Relative to older groups, preterm infants had shorter, less trimmed CDR3s with fewer N additions.

Preterm samples came from extremely preterm deliveries at roughly 22-28 weeks. Mothers with known HIV infection were excluded. Live Annexin V-negative naive CD3+CD8+CD45RA+CCR7+ T cells were sorted. The sequencing sample was made of naive CD8+ T cells from cord blood. The chain employs TRBV2 and TRBJ2-7, with 9 bases identical to TRBD2. This receptor was obtained from a boy who was born preterm. The CDR3 DNA is TGTGCCAGCAGTGAGGGCGGGGGGGCCTACGAGCAGTACTTC. This encodes CASSEGGGAYEQYF.